These 21 T cell receptor beta chains were sequenced from one sample in a study of shared clonotypes between healthy human individuals. Some clones are missing from TCRdb's copy, which holds only in-frame ones; the method was immunoSEQ multiplex PCR. Of some 2 million clones in the sample, about 95% were seen once. Naive-designated CD8 cells lacked CD45RO, were positively enriched for CCR7, and omitted terminally differentiated effector memory CD45RA+ cells. The sample consisted of naive CD8+ T cells sorted from blood. These receptors all stem from a man between 18 and 29 years old in good health.

This clone was recorded once. The CDR3 here is CASSRQLGYTQYF. The CDR3 coding sequence is TGTGCCAGCAGTCGCCAACTAGGGTATACGCAGTATTTT. V gene TRBV6-5 combines with J gene TRBJ2-3; tentative D call: TRBD2 (5 bases). This CDR3 region has 13 residues. Germline V CDR1 and CDR2: MNHEY, SVGAGI. Trimming cost V 5 bases and J 7 bases, with 13 bases left between them.

The chain recombines TRBV5-6 with TRBJ2-7; the D gene is possibly TRBD2 (5 bases). From germline, CDR1 is SGHDT and CDR2 YYEEEE. The CDR3 sequence is 15 residues long. Between the trimmed V and J ends, which lost 4 bases and 6 bases, there was a span of 20 bases. The CDR3 DNA reads as TGTGCCAGCAGCCCCCGGGAAGCTTCCCTCCTCGAGCAGTACTTC. It codes for CASSPREASLLEQYF.

The J gene is TRBJ2-5, the V gene TRBV18; 13 bases are shared with TRBD2. V was pared by 5 bases and J by 5 bases, with 14 bases of the junction left unmatched. This CDR3 comprises 18 residues. CDR1 and CDR2 from the germline V gene are KGHSH and LQKENI. CDR3 protein: CASSSPGLAGVGWETQYF. The CDR3 DNA reads as TGTGCCAGCTCATCTCCCGGACTAGCGGGAGTTGGGTGGGAGACCCAGTACTTC.

The chain employs TRBV19 and TRBJ2-3; weak D call: TRBD2 (6 bases). CDR1 and CDR2 (germline): LNHDA, SQIVND (reference sequence). CDR3 length: 13 residues. V lost 5 bases to trimming and J lost 2 bases, with 8 bases between them. The CDR3 coding sequence is TGTGCCAGTAGTGGGGGGTTCACAGATACGCAGTATTTT. Its protein is CASSGGFTDTQYF. Full variable domain (remainder filled in from reference TRBV19 and TRBJ2-3): DGGITQSPKYLFRKEGQNVTLSCEQNLNHDAMYWYRQDPGQGLRLIYYSQIVNDFQKGDIAEGYSVSREKKESFPLTVTSAQKNPTAFYLCASSGGFTDTQYFGPGTRLTVL.

The chain is built from TRBV9 and TRBJ2-1; D is possibly TRBD2 (5 bases). The CDR3 runs 14 residues. Germline V gene lookup returns CDR1 SGDLS and CDR2 YYNGEE. V lost 2 bases and J lost 5, with 11 bases in between. The CDR3 bases are TGTGCCAGCAGCGTCAGGACTTCCCACAATGAGCAGTTCTTC. This gives the protein CASSVRTSHNEQFF.

The chain recombines TRBV29-1 with TRBJ1-3; possibly TRBD1 for D (6 bases). With 6 bases removed from V and 0 bases from J, the gap between germline ends came to 18 bases. Germline values: CDR1 SQVTM, CDR2 ANQGSEA. CDR3 length: 16 residues. The CDR3: CSVLGHPPRSGNTIYF. CDR3 sequence (DNA): TGCAGCGTCCTGGGACATCCTCCCCGCTCTGGAAACACCATATATTTT.

The chain is built from TRBV9 and TRBJ1-5, with D perhaps matching TRBD1 (6 bases). Germline CDR1 reads SGDLS; CDR2 reads YYNGEE. The V gene lost 0 bases and the J gene lost 3 bases, with 10 bases spanning the gap. The CDR3 extends over 15 amino acids. The CDR3 loop is CASSVGGAINQPQHF. CDR3 coding DNA: TGTGCCAGCAGCGTAGGGGGGGCGATCAATCAGCCCCAGCATTTT.

The V and J genes are TRBV4-1 and TRBJ1-1; unclear D gene. Per germline, CDR1 MGHRA and CDR2 YSYEKL. The V and J ends lost 0 bases and 2 bases respectively, with 16 bases between them. The CDR3 length is 17 residues. CDR3 sequence reads: CASSQDDGTRVNTEAFF. The CDR3 nucleotides read TGCGCCAGCAGCCAAGACGATGGCACCCGGGTAAACACTGAAGCTTTCTTT.

CDR3 nucleotides: TGTGCCAGCAGCTCGACCGGGGAGGACCCCTACGAGCAGTACTTC. It encodes CASSSTGEDPYEQYF. V is TRBV13 and J is TRBJ2-7, with a weak D call TRBD2 (6 bases). This CDR3 comprises 15 residues. V was shortened by 4 bases and J by 2 bases, with 15 bases between the two germline ends. Looked up from germline, CDR1 is PRHDT and CDR2 is FYEKMQ (reference sequence).

This clone came up a few times. The same CDR3 is also encoded by other DNA sequences in this sample. The J gene is TRBJ2-7, the V gene TRBV27; 7 nucleotides align to TRBD1. CDR3 length: 13 amino acids. The J segment lost 0 bases and the V segment lost 6 bases, leaving 2 bases of the junction unmatched. CDR1 and CDR2 from the germline V gene are MNHEY and SMNVEV (reference sequence). The CDR3 region is CASRRDSSYEQYF. CDR3 sequence (DNA): TGTGCCAGCAGGAGGGACAGCTCCTACGAGCAGTACTTC.

The V gene is TRBV27, the J gene TRBJ1-1, with 7 bases fitting TRBD1. This CDR3 contains 15 residues. Germline V gene data show CDR1 as MNHEY and CDR2 as SMNVEV (reference sequence). The V segment lost 5 bases and the J segment 5 bases; nucleotides outside the gene matches: 11. In nucleotides, the CDR3 is TGTGCCAGCAGTAAGGACAGGTTTTGGGGGACTGAAGCTTTCTTT. It is translated as CASSKDRFWGTEAFF.

This clone is a singleton in its sample. The chain employs TRBV11-2 and TRBJ2-7; D might be TRBD1 (6 bases). This CDR3 contains 13 residues. V was cut by 0 bases and J by 5 bases, with 8 bases left in between. Germline V CDR1 and CDR2: SGHAT, FQNNGV. The CDR3 protein is CASSLEQGNEQYF. The CDR3 nucleotides are TGTGCCAGCAGCTTAGAACAGGGCAACGAGCAGTACTTC.

The J gene is TRBJ2-6, the V gene TRBV4-3, with a weak D call TRBD1 (6 bases). Germline CDR1 LGHNA, CDR2 YSLEER. V lost 0 bases and J lost 0, with 15 bases in between. The CDR3 loop spans 19 amino acids. CDR3 coding DNA: TGCGCCAGCAGCCAAGATCTGACAGGAACACTCTCTGGGGCCAACGTCCTGACTTTC. Its translation is CASSQDLTGTLSGANVLTF.

This sequence joins TRBV9 and TRBJ1-3; no reliable D call. CDR1 and CDR2 from the germline V gene are SGDLS and YYNGEE. The CDR3 covers 16 residues. The V gene lost 2 bases and the J gene lost 4 bases, with 16 bases spanning the gap. The CDR3 spells CASSVGEGPYGNTIYF. Here the CDR3 DNA reads TGTGCCAGCAGCGTTGGGGAGGGTCCTTACGGAAACACCATATATTTT.

V is TRBV9 and J is TRBJ1-2; D gene ambiguous. CDR1 and CDR2 (germline): SGDLS, YYNGEE. The CDR3 is made up of 12 amino acids. The V gene lost 5 bases and the J gene lost 5 bases, with 10 bases spanning the gap. This CDR3 is CASSHSGYGYTF. The CDR3 DNA is TGTGCCAGCAGTCATTCTGGATATGGCTACACCTTC.

This rearrangement joins TRBV5-4 to TRBJ2-7; D gene ambiguous. There are 16 residues in the CDR3. Between the trimmed V and J ends, which lost 0 bases and 3 bases, there was a span of 16 bases. In germline, CDR1 is SGHNT, CDR2 YYREEE (reference sequence). CDR3 in amino acids: CASSLDSTRTYYEQYF. CDR3 coding DNA: TGTGCCAGCAGCTTGGATAGCACCCGAACCTACTACGAGCAGTACTTC.

This chain joins TRBV5-8 and TRBJ1-2; 9 bases map to TRBD1. The CDR3 totals 15 residues. V was clipped by 4 bases and J by 7 bases; unmatched bases: 11. In germline, CDR1 is SGHTS, CDR2 YDEGEE. The CDR3 region has the DNA TGTGCCAGCAGCGGACTGCTAACAGGGGGCAGTGGCTACACCTTC. Translation: CASSGLLTGGSGYTF.

With regard to this clone: The junction does not match germline at one end; this may be a read error. Other DNA sequences in this sample translate to the same CDR3. The chain couples TRBV5-1 to TRBJ2-7; 8 bases map to TRBD1. Germline V lookup: CDR1 SGHRS, CDR2 YFSETQ. The CDR3 runs 14 residues. The CDR3 sequence is CASSLGTGYYEQYF. CDR3 DNA: TGCGCCAGCAGTTTGGGGACAGGATACTACGAGCAGTACTTC.

CDR3 amino acids: CASSWAGEAAGNTIYF. CDR3 DNA sequence: TGCGCCAGCAGCTGGGCGGGAGAAGCGGCTGGAAACACCATATATTTT. The chain recombines TRBV5-1 with TRBJ1-3; D not certain. The CDR3 contains 16 residues. The V gene's germline CDR1 is SGHRS and CDR2 YFSETQ. Trimming removed 3 bases from V and 2 bases from J, with 15 bases in between.

The chain has TRBV10-3 and TRBJ2-5; 8 positions match TRBD2. Trimming cost V 2 bases and J 3 bases; bases outside gene matches: 8. Germline CDR1 and CDR2: ENHRY and SYGVKD. The CDR3 sequence is 16 residues long. CDR3 residues: CAISETLLTSEETQYF. The CDR3 DNA reads as TGTGCCATCAGTGAGACGCTTTTGACTAGCGAAGAGACCCAGTACTTC.

V is TRBV29-1 and J is TRBJ2-3; 8 nucleotides align to TRBD2. The CDR3 is made up of 15 amino acids. Germline values: CDR1 SQVTM, CDR2 ANQGSEA. With 7 bases clipped from V and 1 base from J, the junction kept 10 bases outside the gene matches. CDR3 nucleotide sequence: TGCAGCGGGAATCCAGCGGGAGAAGGCACAGATACGCAGTATTTT. Protein sequence: CSGNPAGEGTDTQYF.